The sequence of this T cell receptor (beta chain) was determined in a study of blood T cells in healthy people across ages. Study-level points and caveats: Unsorted PBMC material precluded a definitive naive versus antigen-experienced comparison. Across the age range, TCR beta diversity per million T cells fell in a roughly linear way.

Through a sample-barcoded 5' primer and a J-beta primer mix, a second PCR was run for about 6 to 12 cycles. TCRdb re-called the 5' RACE reads with MiXCR, one entry per CDR3 protein. The sample records around 800,000 distinct CDR3 sequences, around 62% being singletons. About this clonotype itself: The antigen is undetermined.

The CDR3 is 16 residues long. V lost 7 bases and J lost 4, with 17 bases in between. Looked up from germline, CDR1 is MNHNY and CDR2 is SVGAGI (reference sequence). The J gene is TRBJ1-6, the V gene TRBV6-6; D is unresolved. The receptor was derived from a man aged 30 to 45 in good health. Sequences were obtained from blood. The CDR3 sequence is CASTLRPGWYNSPLHF. Here the CDR3 DNA reads TGTGCCAGCACCTTACGCCCGGGCTGGTATAATTCACCCCTCCACTTT.